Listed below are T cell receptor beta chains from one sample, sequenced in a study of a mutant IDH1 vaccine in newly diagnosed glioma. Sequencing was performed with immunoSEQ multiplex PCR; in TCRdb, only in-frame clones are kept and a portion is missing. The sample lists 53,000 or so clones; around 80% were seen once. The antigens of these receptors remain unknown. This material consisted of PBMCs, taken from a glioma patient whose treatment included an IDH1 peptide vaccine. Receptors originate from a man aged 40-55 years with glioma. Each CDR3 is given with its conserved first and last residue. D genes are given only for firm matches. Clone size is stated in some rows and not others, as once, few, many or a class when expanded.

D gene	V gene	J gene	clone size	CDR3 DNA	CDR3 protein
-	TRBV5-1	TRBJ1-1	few	TGCGCCAGCAGCCTTACCGGGAACACTGAAGCTTTCTTT	CASSLTGNTEAFF
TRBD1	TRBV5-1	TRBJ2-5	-	TGCGCCAGCAGCCTCCGGGACAGGGGTACCGAGACCCAGTACTTC	CASSLRDRGTETQYF
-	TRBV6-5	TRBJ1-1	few	TGTGCCAGCATGGGGTGGGGGCCTACCACTGAAGCTTTCTTT	CASMGWGPTTEAFF
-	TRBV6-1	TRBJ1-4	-	TGTGCCAGCACCCACCGGGACCGTAATGAAAAACTGTTTTTT	CASTHRDRNEKLFF
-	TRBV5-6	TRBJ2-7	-	TGTGCCAGCAGCGTCAACCTACGCGGACGGCTCTCCTACGAGCAGTACTTC	CASSVNLRGRLSYEQYF
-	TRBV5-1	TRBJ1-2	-	TGCGCCAGCAGCTTGGGGGAGGTCGGTGGCTACACCTTC	CASSLGEVGGYTF
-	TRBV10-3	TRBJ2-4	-	TGTGCCATCAGTGAGTCGGACACCGAACTAGCCAAAAACATTCAGTACTTC	CAISESDTELAKNIQYF
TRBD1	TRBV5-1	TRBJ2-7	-	TGCGCCAGCAGCTTGGGACAGGGGGAGGTCGAGCAGTACTTC	CASSLGQGEVEQYF
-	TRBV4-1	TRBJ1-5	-	TGCGCCAGCAGCCAAGGGGAGGATAGCAATCAGCCCCAGCATTTT	CASSQGEDSNQPQHF
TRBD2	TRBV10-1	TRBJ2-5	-	TGCGCCAGCAGTAGCGGGGGGCTCCAAGAGACCCAGTACTTC	CASSSGGLQETQYF
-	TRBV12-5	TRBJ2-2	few	TGTGCTAGTGGTTTGGTAGGAGCCGGGGAGCTGTTTTTT	CASGLVGAGELFF
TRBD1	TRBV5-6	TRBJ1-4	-	TGTGCCAGCAGCATAGGACAGGGGTACAAAAAACTGTTTTTT	CASSIGQGYKKLFF